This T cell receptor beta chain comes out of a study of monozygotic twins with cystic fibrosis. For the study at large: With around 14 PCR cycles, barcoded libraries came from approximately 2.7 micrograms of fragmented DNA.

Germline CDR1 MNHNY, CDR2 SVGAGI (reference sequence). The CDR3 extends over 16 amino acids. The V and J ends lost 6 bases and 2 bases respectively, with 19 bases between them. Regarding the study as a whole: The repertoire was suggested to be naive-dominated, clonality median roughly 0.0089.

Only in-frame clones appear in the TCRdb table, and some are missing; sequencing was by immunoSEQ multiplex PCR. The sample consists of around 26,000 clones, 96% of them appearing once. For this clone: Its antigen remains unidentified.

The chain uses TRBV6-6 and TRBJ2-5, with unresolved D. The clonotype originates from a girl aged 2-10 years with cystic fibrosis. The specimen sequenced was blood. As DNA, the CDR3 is TGTGCCAGCAGGGCAAGAGGACCGAAACAGCAAGAGACCCAGTACTTC. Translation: CASRARGPKQQETQYF.